These 20 T cell receptor beta chains were sequenced from one sample in a study of technical replicates of blood from a handful of donors. Clones were read by immunoSEQ multiplex PCR, and TCRdb kept only the in-frame ones, dropping some. The table includes 50,000 or so clones, about 94% detected once. The sample taken for sequencing was PBMCs. The receptors shown here come from a human donor in good health. Some clones in this sample may be carry-over from other donors' samples.

The CDR3 nucleotides are TGTGCCAGCAGCTTAAATAACAGACGCACAGATACGCAGTATTTT. This translates into CASSLNNRRTDTQYF. The chain has TRBV13 and TRBJ2-3; D remains ambiguous. The CDR3 totals 15 residues. The germline V gene encodes CDR1 PRHDT and CDR2 FYEKMQ (reference sequence). V shed 2 bases and J shed 1 base, with 10 bases lying between them.

V usage is TRBV7-9 and J usage is TRBJ1-2; 7 bases are shared with TRBD1. Unmatched junction bases numbered 10, after V lost 5 bases and J lost 4 bases. The CDR3 length is 15 residues. CDR1 and CDR2 from the germline V gene are SEHNR and FQNEAQ (reference sequence). CDR3 DNA sequence: TGTGCCAGCAGCCCACAGGGGATAGGATCCTATGGCTACACCTTC. As protein: CASSPQGIGSYGYTF.

The V call is TRBV6-5, the J call TRBJ2-7, with D possibly being TRBD2 (6 bases). The CDR3 loop spans 15 amino acids. Trimming removed 4 bases from V and 2 bases from J, with 15 bases in between. Germline V gene data show CDR1 as MNHEY and CDR2 as SVGAGI. The CDR3 bases are TGTGCCAGCAGTTCCGAACCCGGGAGAGCCTACGAGCAGTACTTC. Protein product: CASSSEPGRAYEQYF.

V is TRBV11-1 and J is TRBJ2-5, with D possibly TRBD1 on 6 matching bases. The germline V gene has CDR1 SGHAT and CDR2 FQDESV (reference sequence). Trimming took off 4 bases at V and 3 bases at J, with 12 bases between the two ends. There are 14 residues in the CDR3. Here the CDR3 reads CASSSRQAKETQYF. The CDR3 DNA is TGTGCCAGCAGCTCGAGACAGGCGAAAGAGACCCAGTACTTC.

In its sample, this clone was seen a few times. This chain uses TRBV4-1 with TRBJ2-7; 10 nucleotides agree with TRBD1. Germline lookup yields CDR1 MGHRA and CDR2 YSYEKL. The junction had 5 bases not matched to a gene; V was cut back by 6 bases and J by 0 bases. The CDR3 loop spans 15 amino acids. The CDR3 is CASSRTGGDSYEQYF. The CDR3 bases are TGCGCCAGCAGTCGGACAGGGGGAGACTCCTACGAGCAGTACTTC.

This chain links TRBV10-3 with TRBJ2-3, with TRBD1 matching over 8 bases. The trim removed 7 bases at V and 7 bases at J, leaving 7 bases unmatched. Germline assignment: CDR1 ENHRY and CDR2 SYGVKD. This CDR3 comprises 13 residues. CDR3 residues: CAINGQGGNTQYF. The CDR3 nucleotides are TGTGCCATCAACGGACAGGGTGGGAATACGCAGTATTTT.

The J gene is TRBJ2-7, the V gene TRBV7-2; D unclear. V lost 3 bases and J 0 bases, leaving 21 bases between the germline ends. This CDR3 region has 18 residues. The germline CDR1 and CDR2 sequences are SGHTA and FQGNSA. As DNA, the CDR3 is TGTGCCAGCAGCTTGAGACGGAGCGAGCCGCCCTACTCCTACGAGCAGTACTTC. It codes for CASSLRRSEPPYSYEQYF.

The CDR3 DNA reads TGTGCCAGCAGCTTCAATCCGGGTCCCCTGGAGAACGAGCAGTACTTC. It translates to CASSFNPGPLENEQYF. The chain uses TRBV7-8 and TRBJ2-7; D uncertain. V was pared by 3 bases and J by 5 bases, with 20 bases between. The length of the CDR3 is 16 residues. The V gene's germline CDR1 is SGHVS and CDR2 FQNEAQ.

V is TRBV30 and J is TRBJ2-5, with 9 bases fitting TRBD1. The CDR3 has 14 amino acids. The germline CDR1 and CDR2 sequences are GTSNPN and SVGIG (reference sequence). The trim removed 2 bases at V and 5 bases at J, leaving 6 bases unmatched. The CDR3, as DNA: TGTGCCTGGAGTTACGGGACAGGGTTGGAGACCCAGTACTTC. Translation gives CAWSYGTGLETQYF.

V gene TRBV14 combines with J gene TRBJ2-7; a weak D match, TRBD1 (6 bases). This CDR3 spans 14 amino acids. Trimming stripped 6 bases from V and 5 bases from J, with 17 bases between. In germline, CDR1 is SGHDN, CDR2 FVKESK. The CDR3 coding sequence is TGTGCCAGCAGGCCGACAGGTATCGTCCACGAGCAGTACTTC. Translating it yields CASRPTGIVHEQYF.

The chain couples TRBV15 to TRBJ1-1, with D uncertain. CDR1 is LNHNV and CDR2 is YYDKDF in the germline V gene (reference sequence). V lost 0 bases and J 3 bases, leaving 8 bases between the germline ends. CDR3 length: 14 residues. CDR3: CATSRDTTDTEAFF. Here the CDR3 DNA reads TGTGCCACCAGCAGAGATACTACGGACACTGAAGCTTTCTTT.

The chain links TRBV7-2 to TRBJ2-7, with TRBD1 matching over 9 bases. The V gene's germline CDR1 is SGHTA and CDR2 FQGNSA. This CDR3 region has 14 residues. V lost 7 bases, J lost 2 bases, and 6 bases stayed unmatched. For the CDR3, the DNA is TGTGCCAGCACCCCGGGACAGGGCCCCTACGAGCAGTACTTC. As protein: CASTPGQGPYEQYF.

This clone was observed once. The chain combines TRBV6-5 with TRBJ2-5, with D uncertain. The germline V and J ends were trimmed by 0 bases and 1 base, with 12 bases remaining between them. The CDR3 contains 16 residues. Per germline, CDR1 MNHEY and CDR2 SVGAGI. CDR3 sequence: CASSYSWARRQETQYF. In nucleotides, the CDR3 is TGTGCCAGCAGTTACTCGTGGGCCAGGCGCCAAGAGACCCAGTACTTC.

The chain joins TRBV5-1 to TRBJ1-6; 9 bases map to TRBD1. V lost 3 bases to trimming and J lost 11 bases; unmatched junction nucleotides: 9. There are 15 residues in the CDR3. The germline V gene encodes CDR1 SGHRS and CDR2 YFSETQ. The CDR3 spells CASSYTGTGPTPLHF. The CDR3 DNA sequence: TGCGCCAGCAGCTACACCGGGACAGGGCCAACACCCCTCCACTTT.

This chain joins TRBV10-3 and TRBJ1-2, with TRBD1 matching over 9 bases. The CDR3 totals 15 residues. The V and J ends lost 1 base and 6 bases, in that order; junction bases with no gene match: 6. Looked up from germline, CDR1 is ENHRY and CDR2 is SYGVKD. This CDR3 is CAISEFDRGSDGYTF. The CDR3 DNA reads as TGTGCCATCAGTGAGTTTGACAGGGGGTCGGATGGCTACACCTTC.

The rearrangement links TRBV7-2 to TRBJ2-5; TRBD2 aligns across 8 bases. V gave up 1 base and J gave up 7 bases; unmatched junction bases: 8. Looked up from germline, CDR1 is SGHTA and CDR2 is FQGNSA. CDR3 size: 15 residues. The CDR3 here is CASSLDPGGVGTQYF. DNA of the CDR3: TGTGCCAGCAGCTTAGATCCCGGGGGGGTGGGGACCCAGTACTTC.

The table lists this clone with a count of one. V usage is TRBV27 and J usage is TRBJ1-1; 9 positions agree with TRBD1. Germline lookup yields CDR1 MNHEY and CDR2 SMNVEV (reference sequence). The V and J ends lost 6 bases and 3 bases, in that order; junction bases with no gene match: 8. The CDR3 spans 15 residues. In nucleotides, the CDR3 is TGTGCCAGCAGCCGCCATCACAGGGGGCACACTGAAGCTTTCTTT. As protein: CASSRHHRGHTEAFF.

The genes are TRBV18 and TRBJ1-1; D call uncertain. CDR3 length: 13 residues. V gave up 8 bases and J gave up 0 bases, with 10 bases separating them. CDR1 is KGHSH and CDR2 is LQKENI in the germline V gene. The CDR3 coding sequence is TGTGCCAGCCGAAGCGGAATGAACACTGAAGCTTTCTTT. This encodes CASRSGMNTEAFF.

V is TRBV2 and J is TRBJ2-5, with D perhaps TRBD2 (7 bases). Germline CDR1 and CDR2: SNHLY and FYNNEI. Trimming left V 6 bases short and J 4 bases short, with 9 bases between. The CDR3 spans 12 residues. The DNA for the CDR3 is TGTGCCAGCAGGGGGGGGGCAGAGACCCAGTACTTC. This sequence encodes CASRGGAETQYF.

This CDR3 is CASSVGGVTDTQYF. CDR3 sequence (DNA): TGTGCCAGCAGCGTCGGCGGGGTGACAGATACGCAGTATTTT. The chain recombines TRBV5-6 with TRBJ2-3; tentative D call: TRBD2 (6 bases). The CDR3 consists of 14 residues. V was trimmed by 4 bases and J by 3 bases, leaving 12 bases between them. The germline CDR1 and CDR2 sequences are SGHDT and YYEEEE.